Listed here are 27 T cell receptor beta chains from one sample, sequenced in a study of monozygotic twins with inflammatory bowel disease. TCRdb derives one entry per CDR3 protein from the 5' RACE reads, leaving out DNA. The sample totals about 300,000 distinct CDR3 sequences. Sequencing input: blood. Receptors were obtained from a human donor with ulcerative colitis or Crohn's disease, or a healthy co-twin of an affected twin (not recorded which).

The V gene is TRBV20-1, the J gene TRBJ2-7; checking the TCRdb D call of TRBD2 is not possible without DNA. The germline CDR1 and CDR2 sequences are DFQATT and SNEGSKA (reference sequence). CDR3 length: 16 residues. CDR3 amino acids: CSARPRGSGTPYEQYF.

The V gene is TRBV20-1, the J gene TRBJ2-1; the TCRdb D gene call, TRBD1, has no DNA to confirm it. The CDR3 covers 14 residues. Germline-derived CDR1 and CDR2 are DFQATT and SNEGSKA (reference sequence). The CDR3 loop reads CSAEDRRYYNEQFF.

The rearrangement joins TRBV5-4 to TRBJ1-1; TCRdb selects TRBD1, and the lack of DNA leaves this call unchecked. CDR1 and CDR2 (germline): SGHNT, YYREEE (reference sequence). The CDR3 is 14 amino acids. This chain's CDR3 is CASSSDSQNTEAFF. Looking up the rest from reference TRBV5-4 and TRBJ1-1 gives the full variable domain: ETGVTQSPTHLIKTRGQQVTLRCSSQSGHNTVSWYQQALGQGPQFIFQYYREEENGRGNFPPRFSGLQFPNYSSELNVNALELDDSALYLCASSSDSQNTEAFFGQGTRLTVV.

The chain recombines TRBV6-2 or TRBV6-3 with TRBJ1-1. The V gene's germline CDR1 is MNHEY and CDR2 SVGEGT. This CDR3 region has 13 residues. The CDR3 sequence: CASSYGRTTEAFF.

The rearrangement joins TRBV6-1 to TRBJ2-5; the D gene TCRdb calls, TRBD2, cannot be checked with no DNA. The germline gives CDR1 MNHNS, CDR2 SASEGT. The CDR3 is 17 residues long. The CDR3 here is CASRLKPGTSAQETQYF.

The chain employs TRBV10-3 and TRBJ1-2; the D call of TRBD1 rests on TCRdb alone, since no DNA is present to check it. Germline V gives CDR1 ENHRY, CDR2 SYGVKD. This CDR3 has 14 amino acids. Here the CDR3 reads CAISSMTGQYGYTF.

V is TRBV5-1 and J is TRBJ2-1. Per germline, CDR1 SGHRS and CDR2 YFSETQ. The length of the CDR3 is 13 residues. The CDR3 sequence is CASSFAAYNEQFF. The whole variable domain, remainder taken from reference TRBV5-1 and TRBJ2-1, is KAGVTQTPRYLIKTRGQQVTLSCSPISGHRSVSWYQQTPGQGLQFLFEYFSETQRNKGNFPGRFSGRQFSNSRSEMNVSTLELGDSALYLCASSFAAYNEQFFGPGTRLTVL.

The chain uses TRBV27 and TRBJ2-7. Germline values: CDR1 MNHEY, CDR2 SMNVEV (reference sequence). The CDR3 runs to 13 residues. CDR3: CASSLSWGYEQYF.

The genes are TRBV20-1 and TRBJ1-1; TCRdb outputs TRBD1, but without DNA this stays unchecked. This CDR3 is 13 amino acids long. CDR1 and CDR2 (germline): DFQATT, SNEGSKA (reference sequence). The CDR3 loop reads CSATPGHLNEAFF.

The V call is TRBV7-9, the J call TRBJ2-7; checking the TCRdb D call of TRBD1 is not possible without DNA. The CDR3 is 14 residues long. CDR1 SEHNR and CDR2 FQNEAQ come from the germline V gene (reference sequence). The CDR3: CASSFGDSQLPAPF. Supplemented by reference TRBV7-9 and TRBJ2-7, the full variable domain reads DTGVSQNPRHKITKRGQNVTFRCDPISEHNRLYWYRQTLGQGPEFLTYFQNEAQLEKSRLLSDRFSAERPKGSFSTLEIQRTEQGDSAMYLCASSFGDSQLPAPFGPGTRLTVT.

This CDR3 is CASSWESGANVLTF. The J gene is TRBJ2-6, the V gene TRBV12-3 or TRBV12-4. The length of the CDR3 is 14 residues.

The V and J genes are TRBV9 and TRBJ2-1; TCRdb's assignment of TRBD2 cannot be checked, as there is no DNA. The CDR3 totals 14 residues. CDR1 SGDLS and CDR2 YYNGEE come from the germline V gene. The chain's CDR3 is CASSMGLASDEQFF.

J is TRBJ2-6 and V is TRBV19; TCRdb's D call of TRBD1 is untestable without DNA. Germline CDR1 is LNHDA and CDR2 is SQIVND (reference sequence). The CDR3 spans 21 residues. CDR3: CASSIETPGHAFGSGANVLTF.

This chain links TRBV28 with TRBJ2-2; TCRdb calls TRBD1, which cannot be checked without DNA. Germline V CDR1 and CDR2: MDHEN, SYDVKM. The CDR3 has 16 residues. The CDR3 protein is CASSRGQGVGTGELFF.

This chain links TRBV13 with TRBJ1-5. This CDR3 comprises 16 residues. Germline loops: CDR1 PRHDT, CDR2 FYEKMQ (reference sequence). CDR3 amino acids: CASSLGHVTVLQPQHF.

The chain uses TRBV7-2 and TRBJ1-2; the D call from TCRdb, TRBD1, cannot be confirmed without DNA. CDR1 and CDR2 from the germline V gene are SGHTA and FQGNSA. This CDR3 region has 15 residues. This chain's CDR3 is CASSIRTPSNYGYTF.

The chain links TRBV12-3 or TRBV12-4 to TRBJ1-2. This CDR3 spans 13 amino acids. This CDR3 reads CASIPQENYGYTF.

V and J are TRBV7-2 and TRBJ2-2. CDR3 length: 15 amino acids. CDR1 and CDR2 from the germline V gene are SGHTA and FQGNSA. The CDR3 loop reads CASSLAGVRTGELFF.

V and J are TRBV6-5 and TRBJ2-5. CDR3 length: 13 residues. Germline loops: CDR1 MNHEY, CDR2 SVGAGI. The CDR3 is CASGYRVQETQYF.

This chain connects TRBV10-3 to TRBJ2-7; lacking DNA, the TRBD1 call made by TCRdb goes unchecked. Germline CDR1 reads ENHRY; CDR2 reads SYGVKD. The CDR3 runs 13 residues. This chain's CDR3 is CAIRGQGNYEQYF.

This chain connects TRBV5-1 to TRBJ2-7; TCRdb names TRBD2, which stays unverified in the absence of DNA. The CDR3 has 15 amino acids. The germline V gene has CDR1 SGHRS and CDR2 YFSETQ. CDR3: CASSWTSGGSYEQYF.

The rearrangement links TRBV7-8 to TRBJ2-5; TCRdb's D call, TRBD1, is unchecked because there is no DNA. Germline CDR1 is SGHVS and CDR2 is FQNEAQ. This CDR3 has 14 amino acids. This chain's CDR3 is CATGSGQGGETQYF. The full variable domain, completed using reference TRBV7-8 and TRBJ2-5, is GAGVSQSPRYKVAKRGQDVALRCDPISGHVSLFWYQQALGQGPEFLTYFQNEAQLDKSGLPSDRFFAERPEGSVSTLKIQRTQQEDSAVYLCATGSGQGGETQYFGPGTRLLVL.

CDR3 sequence: CASSRQRGEKLFF. The rearrangement joins TRBV9 to TRBJ1-4; TCRdb picks TRBD1, but there is no DNA to check that call. The length of the CDR3 is 13 residues. The germline gives CDR1 SGDLS, CDR2 YYNGEE. The full variable domain, rest sourced from reference TRBV9 and TRBJ1-4, is DSGVTQTPKHLITATGQRVTLRCSPRSGDLSVYWYQQSLDQGLQFLIQYYNGEERAKGNILERFSAQQFPDLHSELNLSSLELGDSALYFCASSRQRGEKLFFGSGTQLSVL.

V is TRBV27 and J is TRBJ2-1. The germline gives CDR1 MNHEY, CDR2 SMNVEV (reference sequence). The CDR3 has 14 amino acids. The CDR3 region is CASSLSNLGWEQFF.

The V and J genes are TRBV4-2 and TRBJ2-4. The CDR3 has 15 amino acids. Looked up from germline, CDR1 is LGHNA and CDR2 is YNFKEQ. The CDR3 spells CASSQAQFGVNIQYF.

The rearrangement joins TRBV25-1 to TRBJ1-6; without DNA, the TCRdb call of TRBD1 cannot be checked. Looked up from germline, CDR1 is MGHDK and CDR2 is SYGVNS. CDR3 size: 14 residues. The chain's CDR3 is CASSENRVLSPLHF. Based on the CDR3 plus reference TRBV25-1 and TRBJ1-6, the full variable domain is EADIYQTPRYLVIGTGKKITLECSQTMGHDKMYWYQQDPGMELHLIHYSYGVNSTEKGDLSSESTVSRIRTEHFPLTLESARPSHTSQYLCASSENRVLSPLHFGNGTRLTVT.

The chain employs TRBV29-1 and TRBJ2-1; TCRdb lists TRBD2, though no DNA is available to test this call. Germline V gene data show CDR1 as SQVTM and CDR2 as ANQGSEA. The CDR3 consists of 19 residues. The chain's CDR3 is CSVEEFVLAGIDSYNEQFF.